A selection of T cell receptor beta chains follows, all from one sample in a study of response to subunit inactivated influenza vaccine. TCRdb processed the RT-PCR reads anew with MiXCR; each CDR3 protein has one entry. The sample consists of approximately 730,000 distinct CDR3 sequences, 14% of them appearing once. Sequencing used PBMCs from blood, obtained 14 to 15 days before vaccination. Receptors originate from a man aged 50 to 59 who received an inactivated influenza vaccine. Each CDR3 is given with its conserved first and last residue. Rows may omit the clone size; those that give it use once, few, many or a size class.

v_gene | abundance | CDR3aa
TRBV5-6 | few | CASSLAGRNYNEQFF
TRBV11-2 | . | CASSLDRGGNGETQYF
TRBV7-3 | few | CASSLTPVRTGLNTGELFF
TRBV7-2 | few | CASSSRVHLSTDTQYF
TRBV28 | few | CASSPHPDAWGGSPLHF
TRBV5-1 | few | CASSPTGQDYGYTF
TRBV3-1 | . | CASSQAHRNSGNTIYF
TRBV24-1 | few | CATSDSLDRGETQYF
TRBV7-2 | few | CASSLVTGGTNTIYF
TRBV7-2 | . | CASSPLYGRAYEQYF
TRBV18 | . | CASSPGGGRGGLF
TRBV20-1 | few | CSAPGLAGGLIHETQYF
TRBV5-5 | . | CASSLASRDSQETQYF
TRBV5-1 | few | CASSQPGTSGGPYNEQFF
TRBV28 | few | CASSPRGPWSYNEQFF
TRBV5-1 | few | CASSLARTERGYTF
TRBV4-2 | many | CASSQVAGGDGYTF
TRBV24-1 | few | CATSDSHGTEAFF
TRBV4-3 | many | CASSQEASLGTTGELFF
TRBV28 | few | CASSPTRDRYSYNEQFF
TRBV7-6 | . | CASSLDHGLFSGNTIYF
TRBV20-1 | many | CSASGGSYNEQFF
TRBV28 | once | CASSSPGLAPYEQYF
TRBV4-2 | . | CASSQGTVGTDTQYF
TRBV20-1 | many | CSATGQGANTGELFF
TRBV12-3/TRBV12-4 | . | CASSFAAKNTEAFF
TRBV18 | . | CASSPGLRSEQFF
TRBV28 | few | CASRGQSSYNSPLHF
TRBV3-1 | . | CASIGHAGAYTGELFF
TRBV20-1 | few | CSAFSSGIENEQFF
TRBV6-6 | few | CASSYEGYTEQFF
TRBV11-2 | many | CASSALLQETQYF
TRBV20-1 | . | CSATEYSGANVLTF
TRBV20-1 | many | CSAAHLYNEQFF
TRBV25-1 | many | CASSALGVGYTF
TRBV29-1 | . | CSVDGGLAGGFSTDTQYF
TRBV20-1 | few | CSAGRGTGELFF
TRBV28 | many | CASSFDRGAAGELFF
TRBV6-2/TRBV6-3 | many | CASSYLNEQFF
TRBV12-3/TRBV12-4 | few | CASSLVLAGGPDEQFF
TRBV12-3/TRBV12-4 | . | CASSVTGPNTEAFF
TRBV5-1 | . | CASSLQGAWEQYF
TRBV12-3/TRBV12-4 | few | CASTAMQETQYF
TRBV7-9 | . | CASTSREHHTQYF
TRBV20-1 | . | CSAPDLTGEQYF
TRBV10-3 | . | CAILDRDQRNEQFF
TRBV20-1 | many | CSARDDGYFINEQFF
TRBV11-2 | few | CASSLVRGDPNNSPLHF
TRBV27 | few | CASSKGSSYNEQFF
TRBV20-1 | few | CSAPGQAYEQYF
TRBV5-1 | . | CASSSGALYNEQFF